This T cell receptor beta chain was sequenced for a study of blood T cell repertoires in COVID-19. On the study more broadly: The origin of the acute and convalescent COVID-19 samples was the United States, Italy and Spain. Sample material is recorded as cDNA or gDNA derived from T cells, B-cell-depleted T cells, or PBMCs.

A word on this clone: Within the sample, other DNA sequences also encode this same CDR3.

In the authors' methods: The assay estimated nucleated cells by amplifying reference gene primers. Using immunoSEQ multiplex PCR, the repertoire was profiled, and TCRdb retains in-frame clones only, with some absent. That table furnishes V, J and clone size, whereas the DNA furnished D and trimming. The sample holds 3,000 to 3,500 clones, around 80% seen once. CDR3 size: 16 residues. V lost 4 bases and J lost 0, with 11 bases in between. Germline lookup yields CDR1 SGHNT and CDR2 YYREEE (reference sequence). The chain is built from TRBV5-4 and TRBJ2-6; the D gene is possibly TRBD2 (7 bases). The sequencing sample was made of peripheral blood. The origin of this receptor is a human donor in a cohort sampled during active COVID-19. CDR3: CASSRGGDSGANVLTF. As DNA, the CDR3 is TGTGCCAGCAGCCGAGGGGGGGACTCTGGGGCCAACGTCCTGACTTTC.